The next 20 T cell receptor beta chains were all read from a single sample in a study of human T cells and chemical hapten exposure. The time point was: patch test 2, 6 weeks after DPC sensitization. Treatment described: therapeutic diphenylcyclopropenone sensitization with weekly scalp DPC. TCRdb redid the calling of the RACE reads with MiXCR, one entry per CDR3 protein. The sample has tens of thousands of distinct CDR3 sequences, roughly 10% seen once. The sequenced sample was whole blood, obtained in connection with sensitization to the hapten diphenylcyclopropenone (DPC). The origin of the receptors is a man in his late teens or twenties with alopecia areata. Some clones in this sample may be carry-over from other donors' samples.

This clonotype is judged medium-sized (0.01 to 0.1%). The rearrangement joins TRBV6-2 or TRBV6-3 to TRBJ2-2; no clear D. Trimming removed 7 bases from V and 5 bases from J, with 17 bases in between. This CDR3 has 15 amino acids. The germline gives CDR1 MNHEY, CDR2 SVGEGT. The CDR3 sequence: CASTMLAELTGELFF. The CDR3, as DNA: TGTGCCAGCACCATGTTGGCAGAACTAACCGGGGAGCTGTTTTTT.

V usage is TRBV10-1 and J usage is TRBJ1-1, with D possibly TRBD1 on 6 matching bases. The V gene's germline CDR1 is WNHNN and CDR2 SYGVQD (reference sequence). The CDR3 is 13 amino acids. Trimming shortened V by 7 bases and J by 2 bases, and 11 bases separated the two germline ends. The CDR3 DNA sequence: TGCGCCAGCAAGTGGGGGCTAAACACTGAAGCTTTCTTT. Its protein product is CASKWGLNTEAFF.

The chain's CDR3 is CASSVEGSLINEQFF. DNA for the CDR3: TGTGCCAGCAGCGTAGAGGGAAGCTTAATAAATGAGCAGTTCTTC. V and J are TRBV9 and TRBJ2-1; D gene ambiguous. The CDR3 is 15 residues long. V lost 0 bases, J lost 7 bases, and 14 bases lay in between. Germline CDR1 reads SGDLS; CDR2 reads YYNGEE.

This clonotype was seen only a few times. The rearrangement links TRBV27 to TRBJ1-6; D not resolved. V shed 8 bases and J shed 7 bases, with 15 bases lying between them. The germline V gene encodes CDR1 MNHEY and CDR2 SMNVEV (reference sequence). The CDR3 spans 14 residues. The CDR3 nucleotides read TGTGCCAGCGGCCTTCTGGGAGGGAATTCACCCCTCCACTTT. Amino acids: CASGLLGGNSPLHF.

The J gene is TRBJ2-1, the V gene TRBV29-1, with 9 positions matching TRBD2. J was trimmed by 0 bases and V by 5 bases; bases with no gene match: 8. The CDR3 sequence is 16 residues long. Looked up from germline, CDR1 is SQVTM and CDR2 is ANQGSEA. The CDR3 loop reads CSVSPILAGSYNEQFF. As DNA, the CDR3 is TGCAGCGTTAGCCCCATACTAGCGGGCTCCTACAATGAGCAGTTCTTC.

This clonotype was observed a handful of times. The chain uses TRBV14 and TRBJ2-1; D not certain. The V and J ends lost 1 base and 6 bases respectively, with 7 bases between them. Germline V lookup: CDR1 SGHDN, CDR2 FVKESK. CDR3 length equals 13 residues. CDR3 amino acids: CASSQGSSNEQFF. In DNA form, the CDR3 reads TGTGCCAGCAGCCAAGGTTCGAGCAATGAGCAGTTCTTC. The whole variable domain, filled in from reference TRBV14 and TRBJ2-1, reads EAGVTQFPSHSVIEKGQTVTLRCDPISGHDNLYWYRRVMGKEIKFLLHFVKESKQDESGMPNNRFLAERTGGTYSTLKVQPAELEDSGVYFCASSQGSSNEQFFGPGTRLTVL.

The sample holds many counts of this clonotype. The chain combines TRBV7-9 with TRBJ1-6; D uncertain. CDR3 length equals 12 residues. Germline assignment: CDR1 SEHNR and CDR2 FQNEAQ (reference sequence). V lost 2 bases and J lost 18, with 14 bases in between. Here the CDR3 reads CASSLPGLTSHF. CDR3 coding DNA: TGTGCCAGCAGCTTACCGGGCCTCACATCCCACTTT.

At least ten counts were recorded for this clonotype. The rearrangement links TRBV4-1 to TRBJ1-3; 9 nucleotides agree with TRBD1. Germline V gives CDR1 MGHRA, CDR2 YSYEKL. CDR3 length: 15 amino acids. The V and J ends lost 0 bases and 4 bases, in that order; junction bases with no gene match: 1. The CDR3 sequence: CASSQDGQGGNTIYF. The CDR3, as DNA: TGCGCCAGCAGCCAAGATGGACAGGGGGGAAACACCATATATTTT.

This clonotype was counted at least ten times. The rearrangement links TRBV6-1 to TRBJ1-1, with unresolved D. This CDR3 comprises 15 residues. With 3 bases removed from V and 0 bases from J, the gap between germline ends came to 11 bases. Germline CDR1 and CDR2: MNHNS and SASEGT. CDR3 sequence (DNA): TGTGCCAGCAGTGATCGGTCCGCGATGAACACTGAAGCTTTCTTT. Translating gives CASSDRSAMNTEAFF.

This clonotype turned up a few times. V usage is TRBV18 and J usage is TRBJ1-4; the D gene is possibly TRBD1 (6 bases). CDR1 and CDR2 from the germline V gene are KGHSH and LQKENI. This CDR3 region has 18 residues. V was shortened by 3 bases and J by 2 bases, with 19 bases between the two germline ends. The chain's CDR3 is CASSPSGQFRGTNEKLFF. Written as DNA, the CDR3 is TGTGCCAGCTCACCTTCGGGACAATTTAGGGGCACTAATGAAAAACTGTTTTTT. The whole variable domain, filled in from reference TRBV18 and TRBJ1-4, reads NAGVMQNPRHLVRRRGQEARLRCSPMKGHSHVYWYRQLPEEGLKFMVYLQKENIIDESGMPKERFSAEFPKEGPSILRIQQVVRGDSAAYFCASSPSGQFRGTNEKLFFGSGTQLSVL.

This clonotype has just a few counts. The V call is TRBV20-1, the J call TRBJ1-1; D perhaps matches TRBD1 (5 bases). CDR3 length: 13 amino acids. Trimming removed 5 bases at V and 1 base at J, with 11 bases between. CDR1 is DFQATT, CDR2 SNEGSKA, per germline (reference sequence). CDR3 sequence: CSALDSENTEAFF. The CDR3 bases are TGCAGTGCTCTAGACAGTGAGAACACTGAAGCTTTCTTT.

V gene TRBV5-1 combines with J gene TRBJ2-7; the D gene is possibly TRBD1 (6 bases). V lost 4 bases and J 0 bases, leaving 11 bases between the germline ends. The CDR3 extends over 14 amino acids. CDR1 and CDR2 (germline): SGHRS, YFSETQ. The CDR3 is CASSPGQSSYEQYF. CDR3 DNA sequence: TGCGCCAGCAGCCCTGGACAGAGCTCCTACGAGCAGTACTTC.

This chain connects TRBV5-1 to TRBJ2-7, with TRBD2 matching 8 bases. The V segment lost 3 bases and the J segment 5 bases; nucleotides outside the gene matches: 7. This CDR3 contains 14 residues. The germline V gene encodes CDR1 SGHRS and CDR2 YFSETQ. CDR3 nucleotides: TGCGCCAGCAGCTCCCCGGGGGGGCTGGACGAGCAGTACTTC. It specifies CASSSPGGLDEQYF. The entire variable domain, with the rest obtained from reference TRBV5-1 and TRBJ2-7, is as follows: KAGVTQTPRYLIKTRGQQVTLSCSPISGHRSVSWYQQTPGQGLQFLFEYFSETQRNKGNFPGRFSGRQFSNSRSEMNVSTLELGDSALYLCASSSPGGLDEQYFGPGTRLTVT.

CDR3 sequence (DNA): TGCGCCAGCAGCTTGGGAGACGGGGGGAGCACAGATACGCAGTATTTT. It yields the protein CASSLGDGGSTDTQYF. The chain couples TRBV5-1 to TRBJ2-3, with 7 bases that match TRBD2. The germline V gene encodes CDR1 SGHRS and CDR2 YFSETQ. V lost 0 bases, J lost 0 bases, and 4 bases stayed unmatched. CDR3 length: 16 amino acids.

This clonotype was seen many times. This chain links TRBV11-2 with TRBJ2-7, with 7 bases matching TRBD1. The trim removed 5 bases at V and 2 bases at J, leaving 3 bases unmatched. The CDR3 runs 13 residues. Germline V gene sequence: CDR1 SGHAT, CDR2 FQNNGV. The CDR3, as DNA: TGTGCCAGCAGCCACACAGGGGCCTACGAGCAGTACGTC. Translating it yields CASSHTGAYEQYV.

This clonotype was observed a handful of times. The V and J genes are TRBV9 and TRBJ1-1, with D uncertain. Germline lookup yields CDR1 SGDLS and CDR2 YYNGEE. CDR3 length: 13 amino acids. Trimming cost V 0 bases and J 6 bases, with 9 bases left between them. CDR3: CASSVETSAEAFF. DNA for the CDR3: TGTGCCAGCAGCGTAGAGACATCCGCTGAAGCTTTCTTT. The full variable domain, with the rest looked up from reference TRBV9 and TRBJ1-1, is DSGVTQTPKHLITATGQRVTLRCSPRSGDLSVYWYQQSLDQGLQFLIQYYNGEERAKGNILERFSAQQFPDLHSELNLSSLELGDSALYFCASSVETSAEAFFGQGTRLTVV.

This sequence joins TRBV27 and TRBJ2-3; TRBD1 matches 7 bases. The CDR3 loop spans 16 amino acids. The J segment lost 3 bases and the V segment lost 5 bases, leaving 11 bases of the junction unmatched. Germline-derived CDR1 and CDR2 are MNHEY and SMNVEV (reference sequence). The CDR3 nucleotides are TGTGCCAGCAGTCCTCTACAGGGGTGGGGGACAGATACGCAGTATTTT. Amino acids: CASSPLQGWGTDTQYF.

A few counts support this clonotype. The genes are TRBV29-1 and TRBJ2-3; no clear D. With 1 base removed from V and 5 bases from J, the gap between germline ends came to 10 bases. Germline CDR1 SQVTM, CDR2 ANQGSEA. The length of the CDR3 is 13 residues. CDR3 bases: TGCAGCGTTGAAGGGTCCGCCAAAGATACGCAGTATTTT. Translating gives CSVEGSAKDTQYF.

The chain uses TRBV6-5 and TRBJ2-1; D not certain. Trimming took 0 bases from V and 3 from J, leaving 9 bases between them. The germline CDR1 and CDR2 sequences are MNHEY and SVGAGI. The CDR3 consists of 15 residues. The CDR3 here is CASSYSEGHYNEQFF. CDR3 DNA: TGTGCCAGCAGTTACTCGGAAGGCCACTACAATGAGCAGTTCTTC.

The J gene is TRBJ1-1, the V gene TRBV27; 7 nucleotides line up with TRBD1. Germline assignment: CDR1 MNHEY and CDR2 SMNVEV (reference sequence). The length of the CDR3 is 14 residues. The trim removed 6 bases at V and 5 bases at J, leaving 9 bases unmatched. The CDR3 DNA sequence: TGTGCCAGCAGGGTTCAGGGGGGGAGAACTGAAGCTTTCTTT. This codes for CASRVQGGRTEAFF.